Presented here are 7 T cell receptor beta chains from one specimen sequenced in a study of shared clonotypes between healthy human individuals. Clones were read by immunoSEQ multiplex PCR, and TCRdb kept only the in-frame ones, dropping some. The data show some 320,000 clones, with roughly 84% seen just once and about 17% held by the top ten. Sequencing input: memory CD8+ T cells sorted from blood. The sample's subset: CD45RO+ cells pooled with CCR7-negative TemRA cells. These receptors all come from a man younger than 35 in good health.

The chain links TRBV7-6 to TRBJ1-2; D unclear. Looked up from germline, CDR1 is SGHVS and CDR2 is FNYEAQ. Trimming took off 1 base at V and 8 bases at J, with 14 bases between the two ends. The CDR3 sequence is 14 residues long. CDR3 loop: CASSLDYGRGGYTF. The CDR3 DNA follows: TGTGCCAGCAGCTTAGATTATGGGCGAGGCGGCTACACCTTC.

This clone was seen a few times. V usage is TRBV4-1 and J usage is TRBJ2-2; tentative D call: TRBD1 (5 bases). This CDR3 spans 15 amino acids. The germline gives CDR1 MGHRA, CDR2 YSYEKL. Trimming shortened V by 8 bases and J by 1 base, and 14 bases separated the two germline ends. CDR3 in amino acids: CASGVSGMNTGELFF. The CDR3 nucleotides are TGCGCCAGCGGGGTCTCAGGGATGAACACCGGGGAGCTGTTTTTT.

In its sample, this clone was seen once. This chain uses TRBV27 with TRBJ2-5; 8 positions match TRBD1. Germline CDR1 MNHEY, CDR2 SMNVEV (reference sequence). The CDR3 extends over 14 amino acids. Trimming cost V 3 bases and J 5 bases; bases outside gene matches: 5. This CDR3 reads CASSLTGELETQYF. CDR3 in DNA: TGTGCCAGCAGTTTGACAGGGGAATTGGAGACCCAGTACTTC.

The chain has TRBV7-2 and TRBJ2-1; D remains unclear. The CDR3 sequence is 14 residues long. V was cut by 2 bases and J by 5 bases, with 10 bases left in between. In germline, CDR1 is SGHTA, CDR2 FQGNSA. CDR3 nucleotide sequence: TGTGCCAGCAGCTTATATCGGTTTAACAATGAGCAGTTCTTC. Amino acid sequence: CASSLYRFNNEQFF. Full variable domain (remainder filled in from reference TRBV7-2 and TRBJ2-1): GAGVSQSPSNKVTEKGKDVELRCDPISGHTALYWYRQSLGQGLEFLIYFQGNSAPDKSGLPSDRFSAERTGGSVSTLTIQRTQQEDSAVYLCASSLYRFNNEQFFGPGTRLTVL.

The chain has TRBV10-3 and TRBJ2-2; unclear D gene. CDR3 size: 11 residues. Trimming took off 9 bases at V and 2 bases at J, with 4 bases between the two ends. CDR1 and CDR2 (germline): ENHRY, SYGVKD. CDR3 in DNA: TGTGCCATTTCCAACACCGGGGAGCTGTTTTTT. This gives the protein CAISNTGELFF.

The chain combines TRBV7-3 with TRBJ2-2; TRBD2 might be the D (6 bases). The germline V and J ends were trimmed by 2 bases and 4 bases, with 11 bases remaining between them. This CDR3 contains 15 residues. The germline V gene encodes CDR1 SGHTA and CDR2 FQGTGA. The CDR3 here is CASSLLGGTTGELFF. The CDR3 DNA reads as TGTGCCAGCAGCTTACTCGGGGGTACCACCGGGGAGCTGTTTTTT.

The rearrangement links TRBV4-2 to TRBJ1-1; D possibly corresponds to TRBD1 (6 bases). The CDR3 contains 14 residues. V lost 4 bases and J 5 bases, leaving 14 bases between the germline ends. The germline CDR1 and CDR2 sequences are LGHNA and YNFKEQ. The CDR3 nucleotides are TGTGCCAGCAGCCCGATGGGGGCGGGGACTGAAGCTTTCTTT. Encoded protein: CASSPMGAGTEAFF.